This T cell receptor beta chain originates from a study of human T cells and chemical hapten exposure (dated by TCRdb to the early 2020s). In the study overall: For sensitization, 2% DPC in acetone was applied to a roughly 2 cm by roughly 2 cm area of upper inner arm skin. Patch testing on the upper back used Finn chambers containing 0.01% DPC, with scoring done after 6 days according to International Contact Dermatitis Research Group standards. The study tracked peripheral blood TCR repertoire changes in vivo during primary and secondary sensitization to the hapten diphenylcyclopropenone (DPC) in alopecia patients. The mostly female patient cohort included alopecia areata with under or over 50% scalp involvement, alopecia totalis and alopecia universalis. For every blood RNA sample, sequencing covered both the TCR alpha and TCR beta chains. Libraries were pooled for sequencing, and variation in per-sample TCR yields was attributed mainly to small differences in library volumes within the pool. Blood was sampled from patients pre-sensitization (week 0) and at 2, 6 and about 24 weeks after DPC sensitization. Around 29 alopecia patients provided blood for TCR sequencing at one to four time points (pre-sensitization, 2, 6 and 24 weeks). Weekly therapeutic DPC doses were additionally applied to the scalp of patients throughout the approximately 25-week study period.

As concerns this clonotype: Its antigen remains unidentified. No base qualities exist here, and no much larger clone lies one base off it.

According to the study, the label for this sample's time point signals: pre-sensitization, week 0. This sample's treatment or condition label indicates: therapeutic diphenylcyclopropenone sensitization with weekly scalp DPC. Unfractionated whole blood was collected in Tempus Blood RNA tubes, and total RNA was extracted from that blood. At every patch-test visit, the blood draw took place before the patch test was put on. Patients were eligible if aged 18 to 70, diagnosed with alopecia and judged suitable for DPC therapy, and pregnant patients were excluded. Libraries were prepared through RACE. The sequencing machine was a NextSeq 500. During library preparation, unique molecular identifiers were attached to individual cDNA molecules so that TCRs could be counted in a quantitative, reproducible way. The authors' pipeline ran thus. A median of roughly 99,000 TCRs per sample was observed, with a range of about 23,224 to 690,600. The Decombinator software suite was used to annotate the V, J and CDR3 of the TCR reads. For the PS versus PT1 abundance plots, all samples were subsampled to the same number of TCRs (28,000). Expanded TCRs were defined as absent before sensitization and observed at least eight times at the 2-week time point. TCRdb took the public reads, trimmed them with fastp at Q25, ran MiXCR for clone calling and kept in-frame beta chains. Merged by CDR3 protein, the rows form single entries marked with the most common genes and DNA. For this entry, the V and J calls and clone size follow TCRdb and not the study's own pipeline. This sample has tens of thousands of distinct CDR3 sequences in its table, and about 9.3% of those were observed once. The top ten constitute 25% to 35% of the sample.

The CDR3 goes from the cysteine to the phenylalanine over 13 residues. The kept DNA is CDR3 alone, 39 bases in frame from the first base. V loses 0 bases of germline sequence and J loses 9 bases, and the interval between the two ends is 10 bases. The CDR1 and CDR2 encoded by the germline V gene are LGHNA and YSLEER. Overall study results and their limits: No change with DPC sensitization was found in the number of TCRs above 1 in 1000 frequency, and no evidence of global repertoire structure alterations was found. Because every patient had alopecia, a presumed autoimmune disease, the patients' immune response might differ from that of healthy individuals. Compared with pre-sensitization or healthy control sets, expanded TCRs formed significantly more large CDR3 similarity clusters, which is consistent with antigen-driven responses. The number of PT1 expanded TCRs positively correlated with patch test score, significant at thresholds 8, 16 and 32 but not 4. After repeated subsampling, changes were observed in the strength of the expansion versus patch-test correlation and in the threshold at which the correlation became significant.

This sequence was found in a man aged 45-65 years with alopecia areata. Some clones in this sample may be carry-over from other donors' samples. Sample: whole blood, taken in connection with sensitization to the hapten diphenylcyclopropenone (DPC). Recombination connected TRBV4-3 to TRBJ2-3, with the D gene call left open. The CDR3 region reads CASSQDLRNTQYF. The DNA reads TGCGCCAGCAGCCAAGATCTTAGGAACACGCAGTATTTT.